What follows are 20 T cell receptor beta chains derived from one specimen sequenced in a study of neoadjuvant anti-PD-1 for oral cavity cancer. Using immunoSEQ multiplex PCR, the repertoire was profiled, and TCRdb retains in-frame clones only, with some absent. The sample lists approximately 12,000 clones; over 55% were seen once. Time point of the sample: after neoadjuvant nivolumab, at surgical resection. The sequenced sample was PBMCs, obtained after nivolumab (anti-PD-1) treatment. The receptor set was obtained from a person aged 35-79 years with oral cavity squamous cell carcinoma.

CDR3 sequence (DNA): TGTGCCAGCAGCTTTCTCCTGGGGACGGCCGGGGAGCTGTTTTTT. Translating it yields CASSFLLGTAGELFF. The chain joins TRBV5-5 to TRBJ2-2; D might be TRBD1 or TRBD2, each matching 5 bases. Trimming took 2 bases from V and 6 from J, leaving 14 bases between them. Germline V CDR1 and CDR2: SGHKS, YYEKEE (reference sequence). The CDR3 has 15 residues. Together with reference TRBV5-5 and TRBJ2-2, the CDR3 gives the full variable domain: DAGVTQSPTHLIKTRGQQVTLRCSPISGHKSVSWYQQVLGQGPQFIFQYYEKEERGRGNFPDRFSARQFPNYSSELNVNALLLGDSALYLCASSFLLGTAGELFFGEGSRLTVL.

J is TRBJ2-5 and V is TRBV5-1; no definite D call. V lost 1 base and J 7 bases, leaving 11 bases between the germline ends. The CDR3 has 13 residues. In germline, CDR1 is SGHRS, CDR2 YFSETQ. Here the CDR3 reads CASSLSTKGTQYF. The CDR3 bases are TGCGCCAGCAGCTTGTCTACCAAGGGGACCCAGTACTTC.

This clone has more than one count but fewer than ten. Written as DNA, the CDR3 is TGTGCCAGCAGCGTAGGGGAAGGTTACGAGCAGTACTTC. Its protein product is CASSVGEGYEQYF. The V gene is TRBV9, the J gene TRBJ2-7, with D unresolved. With 0 bases removed from V and 4 bases from J, the gap between germline ends came to 8 bases. CDR3 length equals 13 residues. The germline V gene encodes CDR1 SGDLS and CDR2 YYNGEE.

This clone turned up a few times. The chain uses TRBV28 and TRBJ2-7; 9 nucleotides match TRBD2. Per germline, CDR1 MDHEN and CDR2 SYDVKM. The CDR3 covers 13 residues. V was pared by 7 bases and J by 6 bases, with 7 bases of the junction left unmatched. In DNA form, the CDR3 reads TGTGCCAGCAACCCCAGCGGGAGGCGCGAGCAGTACTTC. Amino acids: CASNPSGRREQYF.

The gene calls are TRBV7-3 and TRBJ2-2; D remains ambiguous. From germline, CDR1 is SGHTA and CDR2 FQGTGA. The CDR3 sequence is 12 residues long. Trimming left V 0 bases short and J 14 bases short, with 10 bases between. CDR3 amino acids: CASSLTVGPLFF. The CDR3, as DNA: TGTGCCAGCAGCTTAACGGTCGGGCCTCTGTTTTTT.

The J gene is TRBJ2-1, the V gene TRBV30, with D perhaps matching TRBD1 or TRBD2 (5 bases each). CDR1 is GTSNPN, CDR2 SVGIG, per germline (reference sequence). The CDR3 sequence is 16 residues long. Trimming took off 0 bases at V and 5 bases at J, with 17 bases between the two ends. CDR3 nucleotide sequence: TGTGCCTGGAGTGTAGGGTGGGACCAGGGTAACAATGAGCAGTTCTTC. Its protein product is CAWSVGWDQGNNEQFF.

J is TRBJ2-7 and V is TRBV6-5; 13 positions match TRBD2. Germline V gives CDR1 MNHEY, CDR2 SVGAGI. Trimming at V came to 6 bases and at J to 6 bases, leaving 5 bases not matched to a gene. This CDR3 comprises 14 residues. The CDR3 DNA reads TGTGCCAGCAGGGGGACTAGCGGGACTGCCGAGCAGTACTTC. Its translation: CASRGTSGTAEQYF.

This chain connects TRBV11-2 to TRBJ2-3, with D possibly being TRBD1 (6 bases). Trimming stripped 1 base from V and 3 bases from J, with 11 bases between. The CDR3 is 15 amino acids. CDR1 is SGHAT, CDR2 FQNNGV, per germline. CDR3 in DNA: TGTGCCAGCAGCTTAGGGGGGCCGTCAACAGATACGCAGTATTTT. This translates into CASSLGGPSTDTQYF.

This chain links TRBV14 with TRBJ2-1, with 8 bases matching TRBD2. The CDR3 is 18 residues long. The trim removed 1 base at V and 1 base at J, leaving 9 bases unmatched. CDR1 and CDR2 (germline): SGHDN, FVKESK. The CDR3 DNA reads as TGTGCCAGCAGCCAAGTGTTTGCGGGAGGCCGTTCCTACAATGAGCAGTTCTTC. Its protein is CASSQVFAGGRSYNEQFF.

V is TRBV2 and J is TRBJ2-1; the match to TRBD2 covers 8 bases. The CDR3 contains 18 residues. Per the germline V gene, CDR1 is SNHLY and CDR2 is FYNNEI. Unmatched junction bases numbered 11, after V lost 4 bases and J lost 0 bases. The CDR3 nucleotides read TGTGCCAGCAGTGGGAAGGGGTCGGGGGGGAGCTCCTACAATGAGCAGTTCTTC. Its translation: CASSGKGSGGSSYNEQFF.

The V and J genes are TRBV4-1 and TRBJ2-6, with TRBD2 matching over 7 bases. V lost 5 bases and J lost 1; bases outside the gene matches: 11. Germline V gene data show CDR1 as MGHRA and CDR2 as YSYEKL. This CDR3 is built from 18 residues. The CDR3 DNA follows: TGCGCCAGCAGCGGGGGGAGGGCGCAGATTTCTGGGGCCAACGTCCTGACTTTC. Amino acid sequence: CASSGGRAQISGANVLTF.

This chain joins TRBV19 and TRBJ2-1, with 10 nucleotides matching TRBD1. J lost 4 bases, V lost 4 bases, and 1 base had no gene match. Germline V gives CDR1 LNHDA, CDR2 SQIVND (reference sequence). The CDR3 length is 14 residues. The chain's CDR3 is CASSTGQGYNEQFF. For the CDR3, the DNA is TGTGCCAGTAGTACGGGACAGGGGTACAATGAGCAGTTCTTC.

This clone was detected only a few times. The V call is TRBV6-1, the J call TRBJ2-7, with a weak D call TRBD1 (6 bases). The CDR3 loop spans 15 amino acids. Trimming took 4 bases from V and 4 from J, leaving 17 bases between them. CDR1 is MNHNS, CDR2 SASEGT, per germline. The CDR3 DNA reads as TGTGCCAGCAGTGGTCGGACAGAAGGACCTTACGAGCAGTACTTC. Translating gives CASSGRTEGPYEQYF.

This clone was counted only a few times. Here the CDR3 DNA reads TGCGCCAGCAGCCAAGGAGGTCACACTGAAGCTTTCTTT. The encoded protein is CASSQGGHTEAFF. The chain employs TRBV4-1 and TRBJ1-1, with D unclear. The germline V gene has CDR1 MGHRA and CDR2 YSYEKL. CDR3 length: 13 amino acids. The V gene lost 1 base and the J gene lost 3 bases, with 6 bases spanning the gap.

The gene calls are TRBV9 and TRBJ2-3; D could derive from TRBD1 or TRBD2 (5 bases each). Germline V gives CDR1 SGDLS, CDR2 YYNGEE. The CDR3 spans 14 residues. The V and J ends lost 4 bases and 3 bases respectively, with 12 bases between them. The CDR3 nucleotides are TGTGCCAGCAGCCCTGGGGGTCGGACAGATACGCAGTATTTT. The encoded protein is CASSPGGRTDTQYF.

The V and J genes are TRBV13 and TRBJ1-5; D is perhaps TRBD1 (5 bases). The length of the CDR3 is 15 residues. CDR1 is PRHDT and CDR2 is FYEKMQ in the germline V gene (reference sequence). V lost 3 bases and J lost 9, with 18 bases in between. This chain's CDR3 is CASSLGGAAGRPQHF. Written as DNA, the CDR3 is TGTGCCAGCAGCTTGGGAGGGGCCGCAGGTCGGCCCCAGCATTTT.

The rearrangement links TRBV6-5 to TRBJ1-5; D call uncertain. V was pared by 2 bases and J by 7 bases, with 12 bases between. Germline lookup yields CDR1 MNHEY and CDR2 SVGAGI. This CDR3 region has 14 residues. The CDR3: CASSYGSSGQPQHF. The CDR3 nucleotides are TGTGCCAGCAGTTACGGGTCGTCGGGGCAGCCCCAGCATTTT.

This clone was recorded only once. The chain links TRBV29-1 to TRBJ2-3; weak D call: TRBD1 (5 bases). The CDR3 is 12 residues long. CDR1 and CDR2 from the germline V gene are SQVTM and ANQGSEA. V dropped 6 bases and J dropped 4 bases, with 11 bases sitting between them. The CDR3 DNA reads TGCAGCGTATCAGGGAAGGCAGATACGCAGTATTTT. Translation gives CSVSGKADTQYF.

The V call is TRBV11-2, the J call TRBJ2-2; D is perhaps TRBD2 (6 bases). Germline assignment: CDR1 SGHAT and CDR2 FQNNGV. V shed 1 base and J shed 5 bases, with 11 bases lying between them. This CDR3 is built from 15 residues. The CDR3 DNA reads TGTGCCAGCAGCTTAGGCTCGGGGAGGACCGGGGAGCTGTTTTTT. Protein sequence: CASSLGSGRTGELFF. Full variable domain (missing parts from reference TRBV11-2 and TRBJ2-2): EAGVAQSPRYKIIEKRQSVAFWCNPISGHATLYWYQQILGQGPKLLIQFQNNGVVDDSQLPKDRFSAERLKGVDSTLKIQPAKLEDSAVYLCASSLGSGRTGELFFGEGSRLTVL.

The gene calls are TRBV6-5 and TRBJ1-5; maybe TRBD1 (5 bases). From germline, CDR1 is MNHEY and CDR2 SVGAGI. V was clipped by 8 bases and J by 7 bases, with 21 bases between them. The CDR3 consists of 15 residues. CDR3 sequence reads: CASHRIPQGGQPQHF. DNA of the CDR3: TGTGCCAGCCACCGGATCCCCCAGGGAGGACAGCCCCAGCATTTT.